What follows are 10 T cell receptor beta chains derived from one specimen sequenced in a study of shared clonotypes between healthy human individuals. Positively selected for CCR7, the CD45RO-negative cells used as naive CD8 cells excluded terminally differentiated effector memory CD45RA+ cells. Assay used: immunoSEQ multiplex PCR; TCRdb lists only in-frame clones, some missing. The sample has hundreds of thousands of clones; 80% to 95% are singletons. Sequenced input: naive CD8+ T cells sorted from blood. The receptors come from a man younger than 40 in good health.

The chain employs TRBV19 and TRBJ1-4; D not certain. The germline V gene has CDR1 LNHDA and CDR2 SQIVND (reference sequence). Between the trimmed V and J ends, which lost 2 bases and 0 bases, there was a span of 10 bases. This CDR3 has 16 residues. The CDR3 DNA reads as TGTGCCAGTAGTATATTCCTCAGCCCAACTAATGAAAAACTGTTTTTT. Its protein product is CASSIFLSPTNEKLFF.

Details on this clone: The identical CDR3 is also encoded by other nucleotide sequences in the sample. The V and J genes are TRBV27 and TRBJ2-3; maybe TRBD2 (5 bases). The germline V gene has CDR1 MNHEY and CDR2 SMNVEV (reference sequence). V gave up 5 bases and J gave up 3 bases, with 9 bases separating them. CDR3 length equals 13 residues. The CDR3 DNA reads TGTGCCAGCAGTCCACCGGGAACAGATACGCAGTATTTT. It translates to CASSPPGTDTQYF.

The J gene is TRBJ2-1, the V gene TRBV30; the D gene is possibly TRBD2 (7 bases). The CDR3 has 13 amino acids. Per germline, CDR1 GTSNPN and CDR2 SVGIG (reference sequence). V was clipped by 2 bases and J by 9 bases, with 14 bases between them. DNA of the CDR3: TGTGCCTGGAGTATCTTAGGGGGGGTTGAGCAGTTCTTC. It yields the protein CAWSILGGVEQFF.

This sequence joins TRBV9 and TRBJ1-2, with 9 bases identical to TRBD1. In germline, CDR1 is SGDLS, CDR2 YYNGEE. The V segment lost 4 bases and the J segment 4 bases; nucleotides outside the gene matches: 5. The CDR3 is 14 residues long. The CDR3 sequence is CASSTGQGSYGYTF. DNA for the CDR3: TGTGCCAGCAGCACGGGACAGGGAAGCTATGGCTACACCTTC.

The genes are TRBV28 and TRBJ1-5; 11 bases line up with TRBD1. Trimming took 7 bases from V and 7 from J; bases not matched to a gene: 3. The CDR3 loop spans 13 amino acids. Germline lookup yields CDR1 MDHEN and CDR2 SYDVKM. This CDR3 reads CASTRTGGQPQHF. The DNA for the CDR3 is TGTGCCAGCACCCGGACAGGGGGCCAGCCCCAGCATTTT.

The V and J genes are TRBV5-1 and TRBJ2-1; TRBD2 aligns across 9 bases. The CDR3 has 17 amino acids. V was pared by 6 bases and J by 0 bases, with 10 bases of the junction left unmatched. Per germline, CDR1 SGHRS and CDR2 YFSETQ. In DNA form, the CDR3 reads TGCGCCAGCAAGTATGGCGGGAGGGCGAGCTCCTACAATGAGCAGTTCTTC. It is translated as CASKYGGRASSYNEQFF.

V usage is TRBV11-2 and J usage is TRBJ2-2; 8 nucleotides align to TRBD1. Germline CDR1 and CDR2: SGHAT and FQNNGV. The length of the CDR3 is 19 residues. J lost 1 base, V lost 3 bases, and 13 bases had no gene match. Here the CDR3 DNA reads TGTGCCAGCAGCTTTGAAAGGACAGGGTTTTTTCGGAACACCGGGGAGCTGTTTTTT. Its protein is CASSFERTGFFRNTGELFF.

The CDR3 DNA is TGTGCCAGCAGCTTCCCTCTAGCGGGAGCGGGCAATGAGCAGTTCTTC. Protein product: CASSFPLAGAGNEQFF. This chain joins TRBV7-9 and TRBJ2-1, with TRBD2 matching over 10 bases. V was clipped by 3 bases and J by 6 bases; unmatched bases: 8. CDR3 size: 16 residues. Germline CDR1 reads SEHNR; CDR2 reads FQNEAQ (reference sequence).

In DNA, the CDR3 is TGCAGCGTTGATGGGGGACTAGCGAATTGGGAGACCCAGTACTTC. It yields the protein CSVDGGLANWETQYF. The gene calls are TRBV29-1 and TRBJ2-5; 10 positions agree with TRBD2. Germline CDR1 is SQVTM and CDR2 is ANQGSEA. The CDR3 length is 15 residues. V lost 3 bases and J lost 5; bases outside the gene matches: 9.

The rearrangement uses TRBV6-5 and TRBJ2-1; 9 bases are shared with TRBD2. Trimming at V came to 2 bases and at J to 8 bases, leaving 7 bases not matched to a gene. This CDR3 is 15 amino acids long. Germline V CDR1 and CDR2: MNHEY, SVGAGI. This CDR3 reads CASSYLAGGRYEQFF. DNA of the CDR3: TGTGCCAGCAGTTACCTTGCGGGAGGGAGGTATGAGCAGTTCTTC.